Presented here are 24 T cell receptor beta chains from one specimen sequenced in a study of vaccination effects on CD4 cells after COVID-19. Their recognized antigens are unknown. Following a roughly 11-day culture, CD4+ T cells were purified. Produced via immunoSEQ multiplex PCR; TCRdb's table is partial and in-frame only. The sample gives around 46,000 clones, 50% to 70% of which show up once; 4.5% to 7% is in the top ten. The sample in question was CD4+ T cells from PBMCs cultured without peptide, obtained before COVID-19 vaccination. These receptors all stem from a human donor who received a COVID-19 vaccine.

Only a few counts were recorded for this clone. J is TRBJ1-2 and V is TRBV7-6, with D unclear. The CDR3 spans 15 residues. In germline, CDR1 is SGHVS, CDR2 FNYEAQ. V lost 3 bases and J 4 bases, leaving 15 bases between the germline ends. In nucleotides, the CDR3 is TGTGCCAGCAGCTTCGGGGTAGGGAGTCCCTATGGCTACACCTTC. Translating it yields CASSFGVGSPYGYTF.

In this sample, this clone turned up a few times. The CDR3 nucleotides are TGCGCCAGCAGCTCCGGGGGGGCCACTAACTATGGCTACACCTTC. This codes for CASSSGGATNYGYTF. V is TRBV5-1 and J is TRBJ1-2; D is perhaps TRBD1 (6 bases). CDR3 length equals 15 residues. The V end lost 3 bases, the J end lost 0 bases, and 12 bases lay between the germline ends. Looked up from germline, CDR1 is SGHRS and CDR2 is YFSETQ.

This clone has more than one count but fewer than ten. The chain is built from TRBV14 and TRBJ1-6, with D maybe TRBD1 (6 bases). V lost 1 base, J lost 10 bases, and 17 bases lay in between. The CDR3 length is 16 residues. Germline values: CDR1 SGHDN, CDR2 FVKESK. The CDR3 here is CASSQVGAGSGSPLHF. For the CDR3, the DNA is TGTGCCAGCAGCCAAGTGGGGGCAGGGTCGGGATCACCCCTCCACTTT.

Written as DNA, the CDR3 is TGTGCCACCAGCAGAGATGCGGGATATGGCTACACCTTC. This gives the protein CATSRDAGYGYTF. The chain joins TRBV15 to TRBJ1-2; D gene unclear. The V end was cut by 0 bases, the J end by 5 bases, with 7 bases between. This CDR3 comprises 13 residues. The V gene's germline CDR1 is LNHNV and CDR2 YYDKDF (reference sequence).

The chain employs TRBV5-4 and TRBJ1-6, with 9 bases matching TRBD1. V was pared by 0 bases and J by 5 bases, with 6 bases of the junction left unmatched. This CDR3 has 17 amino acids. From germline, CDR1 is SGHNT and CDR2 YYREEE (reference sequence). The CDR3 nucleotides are TGTGCCAGCAGCTTGGGCTCCGGGACAGGGAATAATTCACCCCTCCACTTT. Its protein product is CASSLGSGTGNNSPLHF.

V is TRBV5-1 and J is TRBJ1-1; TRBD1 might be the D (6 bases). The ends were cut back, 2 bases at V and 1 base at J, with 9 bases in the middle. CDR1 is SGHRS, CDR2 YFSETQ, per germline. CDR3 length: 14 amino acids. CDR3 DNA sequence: TGCGCCAGCAGCTTACAGGGTCAGAACACTGAAGCTTTCTTT. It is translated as CASSLQGQNTEAFF. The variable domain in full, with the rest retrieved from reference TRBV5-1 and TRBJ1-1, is KAGVTQTPRYLIKTRGQQVTLSCSPISGHRSVSWYQQTPGQGLQFLFEYFSETQRNKGNFPGRFSGRQFSNSRSEMNVSTLELGDSALYLCASSLQGQNTEAFFGQGTRLTVV.

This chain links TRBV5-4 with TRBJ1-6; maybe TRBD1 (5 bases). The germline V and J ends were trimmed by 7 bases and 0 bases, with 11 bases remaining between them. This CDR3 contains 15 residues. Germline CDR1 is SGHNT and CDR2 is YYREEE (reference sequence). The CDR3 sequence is CASGTGSSYNSPLHF. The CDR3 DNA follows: TGTGCCAGCGGGACGGGGAGCTCCTATAATTCACCCCTCCACTTT.

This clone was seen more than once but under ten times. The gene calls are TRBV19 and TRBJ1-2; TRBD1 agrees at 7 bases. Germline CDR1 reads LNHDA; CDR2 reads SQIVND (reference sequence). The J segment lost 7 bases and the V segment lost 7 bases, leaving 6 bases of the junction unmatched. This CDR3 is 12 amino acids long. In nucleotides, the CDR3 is TGTGCCAGTACAGGGGGTCTTCCTGGCTACACCTTC. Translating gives CASTGGLPGYTF.

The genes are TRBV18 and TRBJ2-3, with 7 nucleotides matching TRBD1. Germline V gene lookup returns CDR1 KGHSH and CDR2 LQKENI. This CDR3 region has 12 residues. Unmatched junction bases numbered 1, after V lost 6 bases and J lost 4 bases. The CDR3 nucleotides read TGTGCCAGCTCGGACAGGTCAGATACGCAGTATTTT. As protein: CASSDRSDTQYF.

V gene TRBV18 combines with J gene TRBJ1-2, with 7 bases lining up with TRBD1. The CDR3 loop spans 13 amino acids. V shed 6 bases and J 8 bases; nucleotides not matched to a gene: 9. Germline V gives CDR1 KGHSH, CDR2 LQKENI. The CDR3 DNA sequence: TGTGCCAGCTCCGAAAGACAGGGAGGAGGCTACACCTTC. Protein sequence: CASSERQGGGYTF.

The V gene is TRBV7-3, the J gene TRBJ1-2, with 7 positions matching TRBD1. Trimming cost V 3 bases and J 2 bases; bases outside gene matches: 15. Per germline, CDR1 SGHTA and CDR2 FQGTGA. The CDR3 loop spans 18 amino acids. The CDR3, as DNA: TGTGCCAGCAGCTTTCTGTGGGTGGCCCCCAGGGGGAACTATGGCTACACCTTC. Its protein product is CASSFLWVAPRGNYGYTF.

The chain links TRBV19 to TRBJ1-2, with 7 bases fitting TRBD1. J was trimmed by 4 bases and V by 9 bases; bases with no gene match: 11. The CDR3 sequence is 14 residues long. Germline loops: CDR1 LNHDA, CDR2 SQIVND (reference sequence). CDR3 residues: CASGAGGPSYGYTF. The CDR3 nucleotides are TGTGCCAGCGGAGCAGGGGGTCCTAGCTATGGCTACACCTTC.

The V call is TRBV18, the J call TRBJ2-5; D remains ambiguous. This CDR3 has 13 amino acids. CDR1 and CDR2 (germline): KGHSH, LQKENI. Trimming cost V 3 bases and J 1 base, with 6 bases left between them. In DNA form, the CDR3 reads TGTGCCAGCTCACCGAGCAGCCAAGAGACCCAGTACTTC. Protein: CASSPSSQETQYF.

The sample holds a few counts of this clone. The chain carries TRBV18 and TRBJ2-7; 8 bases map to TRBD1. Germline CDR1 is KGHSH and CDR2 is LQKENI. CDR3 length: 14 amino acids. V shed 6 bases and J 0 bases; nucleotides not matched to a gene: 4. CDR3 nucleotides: TGTGCCAGCTCCCCCGGGACAGGCTCCTACGAGCAGTACTTC. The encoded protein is CASSPGTGSYEQYF.

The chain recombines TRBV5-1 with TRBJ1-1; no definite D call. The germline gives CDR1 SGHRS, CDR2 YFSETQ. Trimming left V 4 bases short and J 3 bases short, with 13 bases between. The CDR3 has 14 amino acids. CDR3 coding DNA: TGCGCCAGCAGCCCTCTCCGGGGTGACACTGAAGCTTTCTTT. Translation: CASSPLRGDTEAFF. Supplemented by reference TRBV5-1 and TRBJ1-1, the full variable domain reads KAGVTQTPRYLIKTRGQQVTLSCSPISGHRSVSWYQQTPGQGLQFLFEYFSETQRNKGNFPGRFSGRQFSNSRSEMNVSTLELGDSALYLCASSPLRGDTEAFFGQGTRLTVV.

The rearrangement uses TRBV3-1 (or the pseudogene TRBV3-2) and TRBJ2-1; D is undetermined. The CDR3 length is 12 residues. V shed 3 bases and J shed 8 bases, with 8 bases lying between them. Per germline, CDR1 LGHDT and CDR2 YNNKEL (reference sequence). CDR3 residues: CASSHGLDEQFF. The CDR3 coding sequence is TGTGCCAGCAGCCACGGCTTGGATGAGCAGTTCTTC.

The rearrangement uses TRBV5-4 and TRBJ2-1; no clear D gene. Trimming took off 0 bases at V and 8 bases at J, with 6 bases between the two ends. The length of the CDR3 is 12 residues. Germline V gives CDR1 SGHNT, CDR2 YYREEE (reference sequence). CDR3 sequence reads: CASSLEGYEQFF. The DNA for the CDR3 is TGTGCCAGCAGCTTGGAAGGGTATGAGCAGTTCTTC.

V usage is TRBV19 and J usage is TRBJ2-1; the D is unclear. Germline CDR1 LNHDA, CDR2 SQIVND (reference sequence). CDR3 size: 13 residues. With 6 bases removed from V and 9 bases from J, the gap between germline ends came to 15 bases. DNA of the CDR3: TGTGCCAGTAGATCTGGCTTGCATGGTGAGCAGTTCTTC. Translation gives CASRSGLHGEQFF.

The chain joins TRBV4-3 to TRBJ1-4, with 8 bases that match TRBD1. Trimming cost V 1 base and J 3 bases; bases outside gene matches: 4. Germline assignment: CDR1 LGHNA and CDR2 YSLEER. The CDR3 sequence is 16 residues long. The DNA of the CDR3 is TGCGCCAGCAGCCAAGGGACAGGGCTTGCTAATGAAAAACTGTTTTTT. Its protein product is CASSQGTGLANEKLFF.

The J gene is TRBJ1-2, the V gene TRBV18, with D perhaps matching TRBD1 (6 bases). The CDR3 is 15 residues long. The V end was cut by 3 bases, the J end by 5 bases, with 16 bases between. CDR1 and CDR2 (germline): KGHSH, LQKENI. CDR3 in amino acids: CASSPGDTPSYGYTF. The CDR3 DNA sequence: TGTGCCAGCTCACCCGGGGACACTCCCTCATATGGCTACACCTTC.

The CDR3 is CASSEGDRRDRNYGYTF. The CDR3 nucleotides read TGTGCCAGCAGTGAAGGTGATCGTCGGGACAGGAACTATGGCTACACCTTC. The chain employs TRBV6-1 and TRBJ1-2; 8 positions agree with TRBD1. Losses at the gene ends were 1 base for V and 2 bases for J; bases not matched to a gene: 9. Germline CDR1 is MNHNS and CDR2 is SASEGT. CDR3 length equals 17 residues.

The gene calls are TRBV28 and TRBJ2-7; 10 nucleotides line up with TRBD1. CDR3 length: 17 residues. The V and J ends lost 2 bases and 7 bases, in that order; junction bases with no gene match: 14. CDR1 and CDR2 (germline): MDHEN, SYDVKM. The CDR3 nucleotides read TGTGCCAGCAGTTTACCCCTCACACGGGACAGGGGACGGGAGCAGTACTTC. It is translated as CASSLPLTRDRGREQYF.

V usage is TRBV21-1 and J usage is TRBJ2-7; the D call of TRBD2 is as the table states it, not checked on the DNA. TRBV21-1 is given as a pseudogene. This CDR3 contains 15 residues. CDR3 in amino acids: CASSKGPAVAYEQYF. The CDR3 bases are TGTGCCAGCAGCAAAGGCCCAGCGGTAGCCTACGAGCAGTACTTC.

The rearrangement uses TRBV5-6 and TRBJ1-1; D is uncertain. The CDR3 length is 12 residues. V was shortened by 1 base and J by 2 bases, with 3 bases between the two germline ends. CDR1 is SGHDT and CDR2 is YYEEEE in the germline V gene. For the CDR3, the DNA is TGTGCCAGCAGCTTGCCAAACACTGAAGCTTTCTTT. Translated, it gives CASSLPNTEAFF. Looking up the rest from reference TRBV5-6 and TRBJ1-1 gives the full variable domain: DAGVTQSPTHLIKTRGQQVTLRCSPKSGHDTVSWYQQALGQGPQFIFQYYEEEERQRGNFPDRFSGHQFPNYSSELNVNALLLGDSALYLCASSLPNTEAFFGQGTRLTVV.